Listed below are T cell receptor beta chains from one sample, sequenced in a study of cytomegalovirus exposure and HLA in healthy donors. TCRdb's copy holds only in-frame clones and misses some; the assay was immunoSEQ multiplex PCR. The table shows approximately 61,000 clones, with more than 70% occurring only once. The source material was PBMCs. These receptor sequences come from a middle-aged man in good health and CMV-seropositive. The CDR3 runs from the conserved cysteine through the conserved F or W. The order of the fields is D gene, J gene, V gene, clone size, CDR3 protein, CDR3 DNA. A D gene is named only where the DNA matches it firmly. Part of the rows lack a size; the others show once, few, many or a class for expanded clones.

NA TRBJ1-2 TRBV6-5 few CASSYSNSGPAYNF TGTGCCAGCAGCTACTCGAACTCAGGGCCCGCCTACAACTTC
TRBD1 TRBJ1-4 TRBV30 NA CAWSVQGGNEKLFF TGTGCCTGGAGTGTACAGGGGGGAAATGAAAAACTGTTTTTT
TRBD2 TRBJ2-3 TRBV27 NA CASSLWNGGYTDTQYF TGTGCCAGCAGTTTATGGAACGGGGGGTACACAGATACGCAGTATTTT
NA TRBJ1-5 TRBV7-2 NA CASSLGPSNQPQHF TGTGCCAGCAGTCTGGGGCCTAGCAATCAGCCCCAGCATTTT
TRBD2 TRBJ2-3 TRBV9 once CASSGIAGGMITSTDTQYF TGTGCCAGCAGCGGGATAGCGGGAGGGATGATAACTAGCACAGATACGCAGTATTTT
TRBD2 TRBJ2-7 TRBV6-1 NA CASSASGNRHEQYF TGTGCCAGCAGCGCTAGCGGGAACCGCCACGAGCAGTACTTC
TRBD2 TRBJ2-3 TRBV15 few CATSRPKGLAGTHSTDTQYF TGTGCCACCAGCAGACCCAAGGGACTAGCGGGGACGCATAGCACAGATACGCAGTATTTT
NA TRBJ2-7 TRBV6-5 once CASSHPGSYEQYF TGTGCCAGCAGTCATCCGGGCTCCTACGAGCAGTACTTC
TRBD2 TRBJ2-1 TRBV9 few CASSVATPGTSHEQFF TGTGCCAGCAGCGTAGCTACCCCCGGGACTAGTCATGAGCAGTTCTTC
NA TRBJ2-1 TRBV28 NA CASRPTGKLNNEQFF TGTGCCAGCAGACCAACGGGAAAACTTAACAATGAGCAGTTCTTC
TRBD1 TRBJ2-5 TRBV18 few CASSLTGGRETQYF TGTGCCAGCTCGTTGACAGGGGGAAGGGAGACCCAGTACTTC
TRBD1 TRBJ2-1 TRBV10-3 NA CAIRRGQGYNEQFF TGTGCCATCAGGCGAGGACAGGGATACAATGAGCAGTTCTTC
TRBD1 TRBJ2-5 TRBV27 NA CASRKGAGAGTQYF TGTGCCAGCAGGAAGGGGGCCGGGGCCGGGACCCAGTACTTC
TRBD2 TRBJ2-2 TRBV9 NA CASSTGLAGEAGELFF TGTGCCAGCAGCACGGGACTAGCGGGAGAGGCCGGGGAGCTGTTTTTT
TRBD1 TRBJ1-2 TRBV19 NA CASSDMDRTYTF TGTGCCAGTAGTGATATGGACAGGACCTACACCTTC
TRBD2 TRBJ2-5 TRBV5-4 NA CASSPGLAGKETQYF TGTGCCAGCAGCCCGGGACTAGCGGGAAAAGAGACCCAGTACTTC
NA TRBJ2-3 TRBV21-1 NA CASSKAQGLDTQYF TGTGCCAGCAGCAAAGCACAGGGGCTGGATACGCAGTATTTT
TRBD2 TRBJ2-5 TRBV6-4 NA CASSDSGGARETQYF TGTGCCAGCAGTGATTCCGGGGGGGCAAGAGAGACCCAGTACTTC
NA TRBJ1-2 TRBV15 NA CATSRGRNYYGYTF TGTGCCACCAGCAGGGGCAGAAACTACTATGGCTACACCTTC
TRBD1 TRBJ2-7 TRBV7-9 NA CASSRGKGTGGSYEQYF TGTGCCAGCAGCCGTGGAAAAGGGACAGGGGGCTCCTACGAGCAGTACTTC
NA TRBJ2-6 TRBV10-3 NA CDISGQTSNSGANVLTF TGTGACATCAGTGGCCAGACTAGTAACTCTGGGGCCAACGTCCTGACTTTC
NA TRBJ1-6 TRBV9 few CASSPSRANSPLHF TGTGCCAGCAGCCCATCCAGGGCCAATTCACCCCTCCACTTT
NA TRBJ2-5 TRBV4-1 NA CASSQDGSSTQYF TGCGCCAGCAGCCAAGATGGCTCATCGACCCAGTACTTC
TRBD2 TRBJ2-7 TRBV6-6 NA CASGSSGYEQYF TGTGCCAGCGGGTCTAGCGGCTACGAGCAGTACTTC
NA TRBJ2-7 TRBV6-5 few CASGSRGTYEQYF TGTGCCAGCGGAAGCCGGGGTACCTACGAGCAGTACTTC
NA TRBJ1-5 TRBV6-5 NA CASSPSGTFNQPQHF TGTGCCAGCAGCCCTTCCGGGACATTCAATCAGCCCCAGCATTTT
TRBD1 TRBJ1-1 TRBV30 NA CAWVTRGPTEAFF TGTGCCTGGGTTACCAGGGGGCCCACTGAAGCTTTCTTT
NA TRBJ1-2 TRBV9 NA CASSSRQASLYGYTF TGTGCCAGCAGCTCTCGACAGGCCTCGCTTTATGGCTACACCTTC
NA TRBJ2-3 TRBV6-6 few CASSLPSTDTQYF TGTGCCAGCAGTCTACCTAGCACAGATACGCAGTATTTT
NA TRBJ2-3 TRBV9 few CASSVAGRGETDTQYF TGTGCCAGCAGCGTAGCTGGCAGGGGTGAAACAGATACGCAGTATTTT
TRBD2 TRBJ2-7 TRBV5-1 NA CASSPRTSGGSSYEQYF TGCGCCAGCAGCCCTCGGACTAGCGGGGGGAGCTCCTACGAGCAGTACTTC
TRBD2 TRBJ2-7 TRBV9 few CASSVGLAVPGLVYEQYF TGTGCCAGCAGCGTAGGGCTAGCGGTGCCCGGGCTAGTCTACGAGCAGTACTTC
NA TRBJ2-5 TRBV28 few CASRTRWAGAQYF TGTGCCAGCCGGACTAGATGGGCAGGGGCCCAGTACTTC
TRBD2 TRBJ2-5 TRBV5-4 NA CASSFRGIAGGQETQYF TGTGCCAGCAGCTTTCGTGGGATAGCGGGGGGGCAAGAGACCCAGTACTTC
NA TRBJ2-7 TRBV27 NA CASSRTEKSSYEQYF TGTGCCAGCAGCAGGACAGAGAAAAGCTCCTACGAGCAGTACTTC
NA TRBJ2-7 TRBV2 few CASRGSAAGEGEQYF TGTGCCAGCAGGGGGTCCGCGGCAGGGGAGGGCGAGCAGTACTTC
TRBD1 TRBJ2-2 TRBV30 NA CVWSVPDRTIYAGELFF TGTGTCTGGAGTGTACCGGACAGGACAATTTACGCCGGGGAGCTGTTTTTT
NA TRBJ2-3 TRBV7-9 NA CSSSLGGGGPAEFTDTQYF TGTTCCAGCAGCTTAGGGGGCGGGGGGCCAGCGGAGTTCACAGATACGCAGTATTTT
NA TRBJ1-1 TRBV19 NA CASSIGALPEAFF TGTGCCAGTAGTATTGGGGCTCTACCTGAAGCTTTCTTT
TRBD2 TRBJ2-5 TRBV5-1 NA CASSFGSGRAEETQYF TGCGCCAGCAGCTTCGGTAGCGGGAGGGCCGAAGAGACCCAGTACTTC
TRBD2 TRBJ2-1 TRBV19 NA CASSHAGGNEQFF TGTGCCAGTAGTCACGCCGGGGGGAATGAGCAGTTCTTC
NA TRBJ2-7 TRBV2 NA CASSRLDWGEQYF TGTGCCAGCAGTCGACTAGATTGGGGCGAGCAGTACTTC
NA TRBJ2-1 TRBV2 few CASSEGADSSYNEQFF TGTGCCAGCAGTGAGGGTGCCGACAGCTCCTACAATGAGCAGTTCTTC
NA TRBJ1-3 TRBV6-1 NA CASRAGQSAGNTIYF TGTGCCAGCAGGGCCGGACAATCGGCTGGAAACACCATATATTTT
TRBD1 TRBJ2-7 TRBV7-2 NA CASSTKTGDSYEQYF TGTGCCAGCAGCACGAAGACAGGGGACTCCTACGAGCAGTACTTC